This entry describes one T cell receptor beta chain. This sample stems from a study of blood T cell repertoires in COVID-19. In the study overall: Collection of acute and convalescent COVID-19 samples took place in the United States, Italy and Spain. From T cells, B-cell-depleted T cells, or PBMCs came the material, which was cDNA or gDNA.

Unmatched junction bases numbered 7, after V lost 1 base and J lost 5 bases. The CDR3 extends over 16 amino acids. Germline CDR1 KGHSH, CDR2 LQKENI. Original data processing: By means of reference gene primer amplification, nucleated cell counts were estimated. The table came from immunoSEQ multiplex PCR; TCRdb's copy has only in-frame clones and leaves some out. D and trimming come from the DNA, and the V and J calls and clone size come from that table. This sample has 100,000 to 150,000 clones, with roughly 87% found just once. The clonotype comes from a woman over 75 with acute or convalescent COVID-19. The V and J genes are TRBV18 and TRBJ1-5; 8 nucleotides agree with TRBD1. Material: peripheral blood. CDR3 nucleotide sequence: TGTGCCAGCTCACCACGGACTCAGGGGGCGGATCAGCCCCAGCATTTT. As protein: CASSPRTQGADQPQHF.